This T cell receptor (beta chain) was retrieved from a study of monozygotic twins with inflammatory bowel disease. From the 5' RACE reads, TCRdb lists one entry per CDR3 protein and no DNA. The sample data list 300,000 to 350,000 distinct CDR3 sequences. On this clonotype: Its matching antigen is unknown.

Overall study results and limits: In patient repertoires, differing immunosuppressive treatments may have added some variability.

Germline CDR1 reads SGHNT; CDR2 reads YYREEE (reference sequence). This CDR3 is built from 13 residues. V and J are TRBV5-4 and TRBJ1-5. The receptor's source is a human donor with ulcerative colitis or Crohn's disease, or a healthy co-twin of an affected twin (not recorded which). The source material was blood. CDR3 sequence reads: CASSLGSSQPQHF. Looking up the rest from reference TRBV5-4 and TRBJ1-5 gives the full variable domain: ETGVTQSPTHLIKTRGQQVTLRCSSQSGHNTVSWYQQALGQGPQFIFQYYREEENGRGNFPPRFSGLQFPNYSSELNVNALELDDSALYLCASSLGSSQPQHFGDGTRLSIL.